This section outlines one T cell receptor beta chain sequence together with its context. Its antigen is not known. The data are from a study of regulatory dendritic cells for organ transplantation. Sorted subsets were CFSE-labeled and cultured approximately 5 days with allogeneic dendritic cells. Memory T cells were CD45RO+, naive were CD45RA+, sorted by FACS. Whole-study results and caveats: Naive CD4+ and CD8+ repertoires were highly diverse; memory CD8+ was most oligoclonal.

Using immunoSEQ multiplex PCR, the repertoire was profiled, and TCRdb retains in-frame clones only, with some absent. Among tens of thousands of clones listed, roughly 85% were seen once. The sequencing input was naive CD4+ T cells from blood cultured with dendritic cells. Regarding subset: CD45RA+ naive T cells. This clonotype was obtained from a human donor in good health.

CDR3 protein: CAWSRGVYRDIDQPQHF. In nucleotides, the CDR3 is TGTGCCTGGAGTAGGGGGGTTTACCGGGACATCGATCAGCCCCAGCATTTT. The chain carries TRBV30 and TRBJ1-5; maybe TRBD1 (6 bases). The germline V gene has CDR1 GTSNPN and CDR2 SVGIG (reference sequence). The CDR3 consists of 17 residues. V lost 2 bases and J lost 5, with 22 bases in between. Full variable domain (remainder filled in from reference TRBV30 and TRBJ1-5): SQTIHQWPATLVQPVGSPLSLECTVEGTSNPNLYWYRQAAGRGLQLLFYSVGIGQISSEVPQNLSASRPQDRQFILSSKKLLLSDSGFYLCAWSRGVYRDIDQPQHFGDGTRLSIL.